This T cell receptor (beta chain) was observed in a study of blood T cells in healthy people across ages. Peripheral blood samples of 9 to 10 milliliters were drawn from each donor. A minimum of 6.5 million PBMCs was isolated per sample. This clonotype occurred a few times. CDR3 length equals 15 residues. Looked up from germline, CDR1 is SEHNR and CDR2 is FQNEAQ (reference sequence). Between the trimmed V and J ends, which lost 4 bases and 2 bases, there was a span of 13 bases. Next came a second PCR, run for roughly 6 to 11 cycles, which used a sample-barcoded 5' primer along with a J-beta primer mix. MiXCR, run by TCRdb on the 5' RACE reads, gives a single entry per CDR3 protein. Of 700,000 to 900,000 distinct CDR3 sequences detected, approximately 24% appear once; the ten largest clones hold roughly 3.1%. The same sample was also used in a study of T cells of mothers and their children. That report adds: TCR recombination output is shaped by thymic selection similarly in related and unrelated pairs. The analysis detected no persistent microchimeric T cell clones.

What was sequenced was blood. The chain employs TRBV7-9 and TRBJ2-3; D not certain. The receptor's source is a boy aged 5-17 years in good health. The CDR3 region has the DNA TGTGCCAGCAGCTCCCCCTCGGCCTTCACAGATACGCAGTATTTT. This gives the protein CASSSPSAFTDTQYF.